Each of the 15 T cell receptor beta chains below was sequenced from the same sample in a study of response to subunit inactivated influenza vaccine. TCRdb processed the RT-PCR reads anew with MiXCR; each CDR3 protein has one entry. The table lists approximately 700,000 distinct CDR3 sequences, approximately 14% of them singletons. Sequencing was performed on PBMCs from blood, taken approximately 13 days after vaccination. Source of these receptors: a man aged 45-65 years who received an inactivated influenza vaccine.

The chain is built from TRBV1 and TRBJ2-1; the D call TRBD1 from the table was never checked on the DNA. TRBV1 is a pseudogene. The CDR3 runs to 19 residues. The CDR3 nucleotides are TGCACCAGCAGCCCAGCGACTTTTCATCGGGGACGGTCCTACAATGAGCAGTTCTTC. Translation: CTSSPATFHRGRSYNEQFF.

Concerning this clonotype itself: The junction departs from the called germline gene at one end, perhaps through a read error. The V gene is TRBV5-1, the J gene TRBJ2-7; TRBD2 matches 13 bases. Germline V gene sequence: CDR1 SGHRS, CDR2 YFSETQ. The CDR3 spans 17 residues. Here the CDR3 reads CASSWRRGLAGTYGQYF. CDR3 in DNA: TGCGCCAGCAGCTGGCGGCGGGGACTAGCGGGAACCTACGGGCAGTACTTC.

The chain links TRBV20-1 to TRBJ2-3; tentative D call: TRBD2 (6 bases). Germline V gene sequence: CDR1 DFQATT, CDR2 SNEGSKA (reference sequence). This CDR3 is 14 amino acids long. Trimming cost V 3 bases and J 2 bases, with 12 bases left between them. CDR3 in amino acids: CSASGRRDTDTQYF. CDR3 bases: TGCAGTGCTAGTGGGAGGCGGGACACAGATACGCAGTATTTT.

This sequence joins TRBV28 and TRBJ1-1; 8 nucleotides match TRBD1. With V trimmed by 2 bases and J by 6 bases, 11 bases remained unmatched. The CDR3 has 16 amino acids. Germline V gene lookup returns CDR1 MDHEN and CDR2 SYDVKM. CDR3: CASSLVTGVIWPEAFF. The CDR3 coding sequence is TGTGCCAGCAGTTTAGTGACAGGGGTAATTTGGCCTGAAGCTTTCTTT.

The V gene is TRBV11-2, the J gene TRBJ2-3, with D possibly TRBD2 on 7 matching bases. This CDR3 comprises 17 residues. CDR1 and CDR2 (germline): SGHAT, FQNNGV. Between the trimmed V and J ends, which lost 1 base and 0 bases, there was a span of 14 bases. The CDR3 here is CASSLVGGLRSTDTQYF. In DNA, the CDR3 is TGTGCCAGCAGCTTAGTCGGGGGGCTGAGGAGCACAGATACGCAGTATTTT.

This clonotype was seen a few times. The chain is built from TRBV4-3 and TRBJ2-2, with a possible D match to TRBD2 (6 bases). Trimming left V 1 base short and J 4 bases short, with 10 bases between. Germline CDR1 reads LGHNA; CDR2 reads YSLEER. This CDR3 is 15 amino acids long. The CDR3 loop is CASSQGTTGTGELFF. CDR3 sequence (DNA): TGCGCCAGCAGCCAAGGGACTACGGGCACCGGGGAGCTGTTTTTT.

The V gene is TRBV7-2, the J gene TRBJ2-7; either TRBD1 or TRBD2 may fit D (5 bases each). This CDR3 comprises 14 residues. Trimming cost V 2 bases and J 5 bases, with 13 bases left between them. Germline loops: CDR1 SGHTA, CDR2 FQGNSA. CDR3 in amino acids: CASSLTPGTNEQYF. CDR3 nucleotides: TGTGCCAGCAGCTTAACCCCCGGGACCAACGAGCAGTACTTC.

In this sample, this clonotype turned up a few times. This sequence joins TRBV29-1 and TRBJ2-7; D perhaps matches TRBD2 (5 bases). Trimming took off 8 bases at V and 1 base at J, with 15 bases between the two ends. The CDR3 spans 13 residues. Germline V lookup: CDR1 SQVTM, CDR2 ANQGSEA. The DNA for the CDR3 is TGCAGCACCCGTGCGGGCGGATCCTACGAGCAGTACTTC. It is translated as CSTRAGGSYEQYF.

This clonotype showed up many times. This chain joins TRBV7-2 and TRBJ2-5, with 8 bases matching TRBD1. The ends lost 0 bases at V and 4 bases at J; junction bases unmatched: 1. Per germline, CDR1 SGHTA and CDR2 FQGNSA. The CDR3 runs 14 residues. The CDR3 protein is CASSLARGRETQYF. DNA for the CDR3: TGTGCCAGCAGCTTAGCCAGGGGGCGAGAGACCCAGTACTTC.

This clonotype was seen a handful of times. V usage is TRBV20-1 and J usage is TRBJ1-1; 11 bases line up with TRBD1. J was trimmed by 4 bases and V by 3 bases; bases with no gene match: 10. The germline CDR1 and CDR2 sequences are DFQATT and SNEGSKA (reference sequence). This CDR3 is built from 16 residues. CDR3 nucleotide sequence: TGCAGTGCTAGGTCTGGACAGGGGGCGGAGGGCACTGAAGCTTTCTTT. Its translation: CSARSGQGAEGTEAFF.

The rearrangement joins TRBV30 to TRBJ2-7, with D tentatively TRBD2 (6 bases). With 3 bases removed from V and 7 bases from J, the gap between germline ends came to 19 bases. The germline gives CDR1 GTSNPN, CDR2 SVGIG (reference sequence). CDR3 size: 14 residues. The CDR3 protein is CAWRNGGTRGEQYF. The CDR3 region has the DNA TGTGCCTGGAGAAATGGAGGGACCCGGGGGGAGCAGTACTTC.

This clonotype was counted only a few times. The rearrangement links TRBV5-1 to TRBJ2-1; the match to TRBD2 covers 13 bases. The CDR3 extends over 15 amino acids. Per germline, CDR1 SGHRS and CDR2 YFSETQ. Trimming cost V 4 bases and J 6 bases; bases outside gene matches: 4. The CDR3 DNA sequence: TGCGCCAGCAGCAAACTAGCGGGAGGGTCCAATGAGCAGTTCTTC. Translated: CASSKLAGGSNEQFF.

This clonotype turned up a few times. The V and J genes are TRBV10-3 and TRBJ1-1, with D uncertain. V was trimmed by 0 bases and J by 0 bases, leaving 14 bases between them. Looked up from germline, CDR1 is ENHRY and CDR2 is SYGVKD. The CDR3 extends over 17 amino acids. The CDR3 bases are TGTGCCATCAGTGAGTCTGACCGCCGACTAATGAACACTGAAGCTTTCTTT. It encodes CAISESDRRLMNTEAFF.

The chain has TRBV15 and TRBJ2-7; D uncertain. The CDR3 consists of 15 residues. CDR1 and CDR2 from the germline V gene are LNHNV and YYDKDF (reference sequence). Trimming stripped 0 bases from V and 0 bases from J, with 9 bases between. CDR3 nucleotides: TGTGCCACCAGCAGAGAGCTCGGGTTCTCCTACGAGCAGTACTTC. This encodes CATSRELGFSYEQYF.

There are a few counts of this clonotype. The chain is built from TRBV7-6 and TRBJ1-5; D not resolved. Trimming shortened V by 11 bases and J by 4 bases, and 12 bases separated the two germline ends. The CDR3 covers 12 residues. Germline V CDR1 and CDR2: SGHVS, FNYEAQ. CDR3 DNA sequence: TGTGCCCTCCATAGAGTAAATCAGCCCCAGCATTTT. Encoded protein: CALHRVNQPQHF.